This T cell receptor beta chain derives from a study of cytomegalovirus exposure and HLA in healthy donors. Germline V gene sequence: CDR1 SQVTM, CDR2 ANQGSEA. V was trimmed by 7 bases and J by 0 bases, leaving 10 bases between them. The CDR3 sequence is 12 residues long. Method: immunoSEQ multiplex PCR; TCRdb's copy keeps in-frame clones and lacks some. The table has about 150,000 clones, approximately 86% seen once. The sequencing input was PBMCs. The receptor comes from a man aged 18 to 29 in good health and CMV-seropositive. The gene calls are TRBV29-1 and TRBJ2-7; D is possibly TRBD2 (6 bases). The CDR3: CSGGEDSYEQYF. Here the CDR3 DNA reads TGCAGCGGTGGGGAGGACTCCTACGAGCAGTACTTC.